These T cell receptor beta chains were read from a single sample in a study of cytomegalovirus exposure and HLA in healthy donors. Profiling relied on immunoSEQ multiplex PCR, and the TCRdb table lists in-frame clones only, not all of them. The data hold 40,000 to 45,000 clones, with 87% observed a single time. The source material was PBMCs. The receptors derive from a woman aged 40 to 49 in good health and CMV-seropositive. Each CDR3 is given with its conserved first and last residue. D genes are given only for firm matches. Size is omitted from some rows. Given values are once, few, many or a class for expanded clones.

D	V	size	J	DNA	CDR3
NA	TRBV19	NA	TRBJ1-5	TGTGCCAGTAGTATGAGGCGGACAGCGGCCGGACAGCCCCAGCATTTT	CASSMRRTAAGQPQHF
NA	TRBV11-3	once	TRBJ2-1	TGTGCCAGCAGCTTATCGGGGGTCAATGAGCAGTTCTTC	CASSLSGVNEQFF
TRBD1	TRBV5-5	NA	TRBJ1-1	TGTGCCAGCAGCTCAGCAGGGGGCTTGGCTGAAGCTTTCTTT	CASSSAGGLAEAFF
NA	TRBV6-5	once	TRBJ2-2	TGTGCCAGCAGGGAGGGGCGCGCCGGGGAGCTGTTTTTT	CASREGRAGELFF
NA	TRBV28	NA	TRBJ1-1	TGTGCCAGCAGTGAGTTAGTCTCGAACACTGAAGCTTTCTTT	CASSELVSNTEAFF
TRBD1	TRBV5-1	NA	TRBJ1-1	TGCGCCAGCAGCTCCCGGACAGGGGATGCTGAAGCTTTCTTT	CASSSRTGDAEAFF
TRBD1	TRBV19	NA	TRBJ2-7	TGTGCCAGTAGACAGGGACAGTACTACGAGCAGTACTTC	CASRQGQYYEQYF
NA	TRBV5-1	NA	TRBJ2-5	TGCGCCAGCAGCTTGGTAGGGGGCCAAGAGACCCAGTACTTC	CASSLVGGQETQYF
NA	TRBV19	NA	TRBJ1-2	TGTGCCAGTAGTAGGACAGCTAACTATGGCTACACCTTC	CASSRTANYGYTF
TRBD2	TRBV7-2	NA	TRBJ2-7	TGTGCCAGCAGCTTAGGGTCTAGCGGGAGTCGGGAGCAGTACTTC	CASSLGSSGSREQYF
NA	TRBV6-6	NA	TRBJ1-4	TGTGCCAGCAGGGGCAGCTATAATGAAAAACTGTTTTTT	CASRGSYNEKLFF
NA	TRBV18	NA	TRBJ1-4	TGTGCCAGCTCCCCTGACAGGAAATCAAATGAAAAACTGTTTTTT	CASSPDRKSNEKLFF
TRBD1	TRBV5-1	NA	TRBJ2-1	TGCGCCAGCAGGCCAGACAGGGGGAGTTTGAATGAGCAGTTCTTC	CASRPDRGSLNEQFF
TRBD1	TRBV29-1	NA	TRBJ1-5	TGCAGCGTTGGGACCGGGACAGGGGGCGTCAATCAGCCCCAGCATTTT	CSVGTGTGGVNQPQHF
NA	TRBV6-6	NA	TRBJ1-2	TGTGCCAGCAGTTACGGGCAGAACTATGGCTACACCTTC	CASSYGQNYGYTF
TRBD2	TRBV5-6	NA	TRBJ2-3	TGTGCCAGCAGCTTGGCTAGCGGGAGGTATAGAAGCACAGATACGCAGTATTTT	CASSLASGRYRSTDTQYF
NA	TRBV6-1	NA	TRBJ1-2	TGTGCCAGCAGTGAAGCTGGAAGGCCGGGGAACTATGGCTACACCTTC	CASSEAGRPGNYGYTF
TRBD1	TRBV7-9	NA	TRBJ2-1	TGTGCCAGCAGCTTAACAGGGGGCTTAGATGAGCAGTTCTTC	CASSLTGGLDEQFF
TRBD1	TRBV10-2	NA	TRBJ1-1	TGCGCCAGCAGTGAGTCCTTACTCCTTCAGGGGGCCAACACTGAAGCTTTCTTT	CASSESLLLQGANTEAFF
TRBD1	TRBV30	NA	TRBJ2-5	TGTGCCTGGAGCACAGGGGGGGAGACCCAGTACTTC	CAWSTGGETQYF
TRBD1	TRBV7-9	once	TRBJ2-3	TGTGCCAGCAGCTCCGACAATAGAAGATTGACAGGGCCCGATACGCAGTATTTT	CASSSDNRRLTGPDTQYF
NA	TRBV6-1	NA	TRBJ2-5	TGTGCCAGCAGTGAAGCGAGGCTCCAAGAGACCCAGTACTTC	CASSEARLQETQYF
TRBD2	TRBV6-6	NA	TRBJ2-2	TGTGCCAGCAGTTACTCCAGTGGGACTAGACCGGAGCTGTTTTTT	CASSYSSGTRPELFF
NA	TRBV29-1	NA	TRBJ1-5	TGCAGCGCGGGCCCAGGAGGGACTCAGCCCCAGCATTTT	CSAGPGGTQPQHF
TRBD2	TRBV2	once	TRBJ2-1	TGTGCCAGCCCCCCGCCTAGCGGGAGCTTGGATGAGCAGTTCTTC	CASPPPSGSLDEQFF
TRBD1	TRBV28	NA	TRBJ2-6	TGTGCCAGCAGCATCACAGGGGTCGGGGCCAACGTCCTGACTTTC	CASSITGVGANVLTF
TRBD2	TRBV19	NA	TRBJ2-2	TGTGCCAGTAGTATAGTGGGGGCGGGAGGAGGCACCGGGGAGCTGTTTTTT	CASSIVGAGGGTGELFF
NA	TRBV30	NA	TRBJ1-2	TGTGCCTGGAGTGTCGTGGTGAGAAATGGCTACACCTTC	CAWSVVVRNGYTF
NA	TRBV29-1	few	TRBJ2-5	TGCAGCGTTGGAAAAGTAGTGGGAAGGGGGGAGACCCAGTACTTC	CSVGKVVGRGETQYF
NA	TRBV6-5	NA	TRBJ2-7	TGTGCCAGCAGGCCACTTGGGGGGGGGCCGGGGGAGCAGTACTTC	CASRPLGGGPGEQYF
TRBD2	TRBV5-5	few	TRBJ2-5	TGTGCCAGCAGCGCGAGTAGCGGGGTAGGGGAGACCCAGTACTTC	CASSASSGVGETQYF
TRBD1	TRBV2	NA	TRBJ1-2	TGTGCCAGCAGTTACCGGGACAGAGATGGCTACACCTTC	CASSYRDRDGYTF
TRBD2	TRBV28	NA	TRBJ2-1	TGTGCCAGCAAAGATCATGCGGGAGGCCAGGGTGAGCAGTTCTTC	CASKDHAGGQGEQFF
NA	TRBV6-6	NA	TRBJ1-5	TGTGCCAGCAGAGGGGGTGAACCACAAAGCAATCAGCCCCAGCATTTT	CASRGGEPQSNQPQHF
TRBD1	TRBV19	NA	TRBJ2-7	TGTGCCAGTACCCCCGGGACAGGGGTCTACGAGCAGTACTTC	CASTPGTGVYEQYF
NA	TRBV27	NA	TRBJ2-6	TGTGCCAGCAGTTTTTCTCTCCGTCTTGGGGCCAACGTCCTGACTTTC	CASSFSLRLGANVLTF
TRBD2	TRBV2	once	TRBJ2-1	TGTGCCAGCACCAACGGAGCGGGAGGGCCACGTGAGCAGTTCTTC	CASTNGAGGPREQFF
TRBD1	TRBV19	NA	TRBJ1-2	TGTGCCAGTCGTGACAGGGGAGGGTCTTATGGCTACACCTTC	CASRDRGGSYGYTF
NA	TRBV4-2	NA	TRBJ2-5	TGTGCCAGCAGCCAAGATGGGGGCCGAGAGACCCAGTACTTC	CASSQDGGRETQYF
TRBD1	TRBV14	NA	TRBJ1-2	TGTGCCAGCAGCCGGGACAGGGGGCGACATGGGGACTATGGCTACACCTTC	CASSRDRGRHGDYGYTF
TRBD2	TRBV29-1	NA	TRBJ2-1	TGCAGCGTTGAAAAATTGTCTAGCGGGGGGAGAAGGACCTACAATGAGCAGTTCTTC	CSVEKLSSGGRRTYNEQFF
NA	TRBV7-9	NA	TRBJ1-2	TGTGCCAGCAGCTCCCAGGTCTATGGCTACACCTTC	CASSSQVYGYTF